Below, 3 T cell receptor beta chains from the same sample are listed, as sequenced in a study of T cell responses to AZD1222 COVID-19 vaccine. TCRdb's table, derived via immunoSEQ multiplex PCR, lists solely in-frame clones and lacks some. The repertoire consists of 100,000 to 120,000 clones, with about 87% occurring once and the leading ten covering about 1.6%. Sequencing was performed on peripheral blood, taken on day 0 of AZD1222 vaccination. All receptors derive from an adult in good health.

J is TRBJ1-1 and V is TRBV30, with unresolved D. CDR1 is GTSNPN, CDR2 SVGIG, per germline (reference sequence). This CDR3 has 13 amino acids. V dropped 5 bases and J dropped 1 base, with 11 bases sitting between them. CDR3 coding DNA: TGTGCCTGGGAGCTGGGCCGGAACACTGAAGCTTTCTTT. Translating it yields CAWELGRNTEAFF.

The chain couples TRBV5-4 to TRBJ1-1; D gene unclear. The CDR3 consists of 13 residues. Germline V lookup: CDR1 SGHNT, CDR2 YYREEE (reference sequence). Trimming shortened V by 4 bases and J by 3 bases, and 10 bases separated the two germline ends. CDR3 sequence reads: CASSQNTDTEAFF. The CDR3 DNA follows: TGTGCCAGCAGCCAAAATACGGACACTGAAGCTTTCTTT.

The chain is built from TRBV19 and TRBJ1-5; D not resolved. Looked up from germline, CDR1 is LNHDA and CDR2 is SQIVND (reference sequence). The CDR3 totals 16 residues. Trimming left V 1 base short and J 1 base short, with 11 bases between. The chain's CDR3 is CASSIGGSVSNQPQHF. CDR3 bases: TGTGCCAGTAGTATAGGTGGCAGTGTGAGCAATCAGCCCCAGCATTTT.